Below, one TCR beta chain is given with its context. The record originates from a study of cytomegalovirus exposure and HLA in healthy donors. The primer mix had 60 Vbeta and 13 Jbeta primers. The table came from immunoSEQ multiplex PCR; TCRdb's copy has only in-frame clones and leaves some out. The sample comprises more than 95,000 clones, roughly 80% of which are singletons, and about 2% rests with the top ten. The CDR3 is 13 residues long. Germline V gene data show CDR1 as SNHLY and CDR2 as FYNNEI. The germline V and J ends were trimmed by 5 bases and 6 bases, with 11 bases remaining between them. The sequencing input was PBMCs. This clonotype was obtained from a man between 18 and 29 years old in good health and CMV-seronegative. The chain uses TRBV2 and TRBJ2-4, with D possibly matching TRBD1 (6 bases). In DNA, the CDR3 is TGTGCCAGCAGTTACAGGGCCCTAAACATTCAGTACTTC. Translated, it gives CASSYRALNIQYF.